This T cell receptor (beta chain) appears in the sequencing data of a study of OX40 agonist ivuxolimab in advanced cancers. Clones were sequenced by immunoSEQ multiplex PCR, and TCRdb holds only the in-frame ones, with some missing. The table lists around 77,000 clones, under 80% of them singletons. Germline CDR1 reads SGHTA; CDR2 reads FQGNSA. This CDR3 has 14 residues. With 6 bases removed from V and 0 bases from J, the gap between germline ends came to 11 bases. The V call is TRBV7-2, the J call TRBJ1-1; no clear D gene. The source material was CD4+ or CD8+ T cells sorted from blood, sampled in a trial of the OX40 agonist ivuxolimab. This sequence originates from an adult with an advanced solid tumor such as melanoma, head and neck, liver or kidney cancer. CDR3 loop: CASRGIGVNTEAFF. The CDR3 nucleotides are TGTGCCAGCAGGGGCATTGGGGTGAACACTGAAGCTTTCTTT.